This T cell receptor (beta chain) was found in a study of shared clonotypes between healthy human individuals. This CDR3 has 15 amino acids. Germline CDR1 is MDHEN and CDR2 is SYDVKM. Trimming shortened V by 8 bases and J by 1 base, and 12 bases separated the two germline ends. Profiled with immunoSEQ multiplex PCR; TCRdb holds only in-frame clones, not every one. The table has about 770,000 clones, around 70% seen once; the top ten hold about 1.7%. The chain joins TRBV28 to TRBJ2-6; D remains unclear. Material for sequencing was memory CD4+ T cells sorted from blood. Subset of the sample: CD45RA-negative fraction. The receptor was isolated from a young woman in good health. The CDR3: CASAWSESGANVLTF. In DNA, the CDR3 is TGTGCCAGCGCATGGTCGGAGTCTGGGGCCAACGTCCTGACTTTC.